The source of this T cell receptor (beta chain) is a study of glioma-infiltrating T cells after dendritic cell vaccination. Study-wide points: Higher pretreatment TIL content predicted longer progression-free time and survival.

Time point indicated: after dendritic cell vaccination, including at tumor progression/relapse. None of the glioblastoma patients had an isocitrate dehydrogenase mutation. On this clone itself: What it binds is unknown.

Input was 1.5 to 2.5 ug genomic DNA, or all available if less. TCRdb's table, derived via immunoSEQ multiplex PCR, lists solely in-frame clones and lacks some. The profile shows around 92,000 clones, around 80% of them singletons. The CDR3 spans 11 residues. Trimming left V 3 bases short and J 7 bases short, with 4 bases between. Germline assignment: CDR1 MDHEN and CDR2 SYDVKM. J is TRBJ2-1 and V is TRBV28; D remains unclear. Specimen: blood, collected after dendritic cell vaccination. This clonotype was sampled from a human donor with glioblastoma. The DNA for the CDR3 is TGTGCCAGCAGTTTCTCGAATGAGCAGTTCTTC. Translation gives CASSFSNEQFF.